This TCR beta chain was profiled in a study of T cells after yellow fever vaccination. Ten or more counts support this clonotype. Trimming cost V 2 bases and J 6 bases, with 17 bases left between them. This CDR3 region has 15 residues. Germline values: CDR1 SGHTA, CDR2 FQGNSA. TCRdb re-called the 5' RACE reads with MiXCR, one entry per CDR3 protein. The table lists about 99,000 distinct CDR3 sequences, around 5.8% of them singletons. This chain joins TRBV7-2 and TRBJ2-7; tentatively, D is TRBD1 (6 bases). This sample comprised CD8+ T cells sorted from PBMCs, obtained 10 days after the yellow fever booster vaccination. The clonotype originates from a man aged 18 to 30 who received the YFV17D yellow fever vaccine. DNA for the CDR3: TGTGCCAGCAGCTTACGGGCAGGGGACGTTTCCGAGCAGTACGTC. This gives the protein CASSLRAGDVSEQYV.